This is a list of T cell receptor beta chains from one sample in a study of metastatic and nonmetastatic thyroid tumors. MiXCR re-clonotyped the PCR reads for TCRdb. The sample has 50,000 to 60,000 clones; approximately 17% are singletons. The sequenced material came from blood. The receptors derive from a female donor with papillary thyroid cancer or a benign thyroid nodule (not recorded which). Some clones in this sample may be carry-over from other donors' samples. The CDR3 runs from the conserved cysteine through the conserved F or W. D genes are given only for firm matches. The size of a clone is reported for some rows only, either as once, few or many, or as a class for expanded clones.

>TRBJ1-2|TRBV6-1|many|NA
CASRQRSNYGYTF
TGTGCCAGCAGGCAGCGGTCTAACTATGGCTACACCTTC
>TRBJ2-5|TRBV25-1|NA|TRBD2
CVSPGLAGEETQYF
TGTGTCAGCCCGGGACTGGCGGGAGAGGAGACCCAGTACTTC
>TRBJ2-3|TRBV18|many|NA
CASSPRKKTGSGDTQYF
TGTGCCAGCTCACCACGGAAAAAGACAGGTTCAGGAGATACGCAGTATTTT
>TRBJ2-7|TRBV28|medium-sized|NA
CASSSPYEQYF
TGTGCCAGCAGTTCGCCCTACGAGCAGTACTTC
>TRBJ2-2|TRBV6-1|few|TRBD1
CASSEGNRGFGELFF
TGTGCCAGCAGTGAAGGGAACAGGGGGTTCGGGGAGCTGTTTTTT
>TRBJ1-1|TRBV9|many|NA
CASSVGSGVDTEAFF
TGTGCCAGCAGCGTGGGTAGCGGGGTTGACACTGAAGCTTTCTTT
>TRBJ1-4|TRBV7-8|few|NA
CASSLLHPQDGGAELFF
TGTGCCAGCAGCTTACTCCACCCTCAAGACGGCGGTGCGGAACTGTTTTTT
>TRBJ1-2|TRBV2|NA|NA
CASSEAVGLNGYTF
TGTGCCAGCAGTGAAGCGGTAGGGTTGAATGGCTACACCTTC
>TRBJ2-7|TRBV20-1|NA|NA
CSALTYLCYEQYF
TGCAGTGCTCTGACGTACTTGTGCTACGAGCAGTACTTC
>TRBJ2-5|TRBV2|many|TRBD2
CASTGLAGGSQYF
TGTGCCAGCACCGGACTAGCGGGAGGGTCCCAGTACTTC
>TRBJ1-2|TRBV7-3|NA|NA
CASSPFPRGANYGYTF
TGTGCCAGCAGCCCTTTTCCACGGGGGGCTAACTATGGCTACACCTTC
>TRBJ1-4|TRBV28|many|TRBD1
CASSSLTGGESTNEKLFF
TGTGCCAGCAGTTCCCTCACAGGGGGGGAGTCAACTAATGAAAAACTGTTTTTT
>TRBJ2-3|TRBV27|many|TRBD2
CASSLKYGAGDVSTDTQYF
TGTGCCAGCAGTTTAAAATATGGAGCGGGAGATGTGAGCACAGATACGCAGTATTTT
>TRBJ2-6|TRBV2|NA|TRBD1
CASSDRGQGWSNVLTF
TGTGCCAGCAGTGATAGGGGGCAGGGCTGGTCCAACGTTCTGACTTTC
>TRBJ2-1|TRBV6-5|many|NA
CASSYAGPRFYNEQFF
TGTGCCAGCAGTTACGCGGGACCCCGGTTCTACAATGAGCAGTTCTTC
>TRBJ1-6|TRBV19|many|NA
CASSLPDRGRSPLHF
TGTGCCAGTAGTCTCCCGGACCGAGGAAGATCACCCCTCCACTTT
>TRBJ1-5|TRBV7-9|many|TRBD1
CASSLDAGQGGYSNQPQHF
TGTGCCAGCAGCTTAGATGCGGGACAGGGTGGTTATAGCAATCAGCCCCAGCATTTT
>TRBJ1-5|TRBV27|many|NA
CASSQTGQPQHF
TGTGCCAGCAGTCAAACGGGCCAGCCCCAGCATTTT
>TRBJ1-1|TRBV19|many|NA
CASSKGDTEAFF
TGTGCCAGTAGTAAAGGAGACACTGAAGCTTTCTTT
>TRBJ1-2|TRBV20-1|NA|NA
CSARGRGFGYTF
TGCAGTGCTAGGGGCAGGGGTTTTGGCTACACCTTC
>TRBJ1-2|TRBV19|few|TRBD1
CASSTGTANYCYTF
TGTGCCAGTAGTACAGGGACAGCTAACTATTGCTACACCTTC
>TRBJ1-5|TRBV19|many|NA
CASTQPGRHQPQHF
TGTGCCAGTACCCAACCGGGGCGGCATCAGCCCCAGCATTTT
>TRBJ1-5|TRBV20-1|many|NA
CSAIRDSDQPQHF
TGCAGTGCTATCCGGGACTCCGATCAGCCCCAGCATTTT
>TRBJ2-3|TRBV2|NA|NA
CASSESVLARTDTQYF
TGTGCCAGCAGTGAATCCGTCCTAGCGAGGACAGATACGCAGTATTTT
>TRBJ2-1|TRBV12-3/TRBV12-4|few|TRBD2
CASREGLAVTNEQLF
TGTGCCAGCAGGGAGGGACTAGCGGTGACCAATGAGCAGCTCTTC
>TRBJ2-3|TRBV2|NA|NA
CASSEGTQYF
TGTGCCAGCAGTGAAGGGACGCAGTATTTT